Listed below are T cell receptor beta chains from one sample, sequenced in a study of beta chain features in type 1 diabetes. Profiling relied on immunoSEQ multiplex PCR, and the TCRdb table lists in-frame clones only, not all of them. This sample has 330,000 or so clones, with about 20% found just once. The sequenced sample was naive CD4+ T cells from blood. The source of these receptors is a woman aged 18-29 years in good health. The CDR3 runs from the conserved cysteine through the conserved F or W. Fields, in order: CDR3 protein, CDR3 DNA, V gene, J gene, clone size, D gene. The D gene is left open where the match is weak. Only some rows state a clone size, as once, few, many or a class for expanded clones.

CASSYSREATEAFF	TGTGCCAGCAGTTACAGCAGGGAGGCCACTGAAGCTTTCTTT	TRBV6-5	TRBJ1-1	few	.
CASSLGGTSTSTGELFF	TGTGCCAGCAGCTTAGGTGGGACTAGCACTTCCACCGGGGAGCTGTTTTTT	TRBV7-9	TRBJ2-2	.	TRBD2
CASSPNEWRGTREQYF	TGTGCCAGCAGCCCCAATGAATGGCGAGGAACGAGGGAGCAGTACTTC	TRBV7-9	TRBJ2-7	few	.
CASSDLGLATYYNEQFF	TGTGCCAGCAGTGACCTGGGACTAGCGACCTACTACAATGAGCAGTTCTTC	TRBV6-1	TRBJ2-1	.	TRBD2
CASSPGPHQPQHF	TGTGCCAGCAGCCCAGGCCCCCATCAGCCCCAGCATTTT	TRBV7-9	TRBJ1-5	few	.
CATSRDLGGSYEQYF	TGTGCCACCAGCAGAGATCTGGGGGGTTCCTACGAGCAGTACTTC	TRBV15	TRBJ2-7	few	.
CAWSVGIRNYGYTF	TGTGCCTGGAGTGTGGGCATCAGAAACTATGGCTACACCTTC	TRBV30	TRBJ1-2	few	.
CASSYQGNYGYTF	TGTGCCAGCAGCTACCAGGGGAACTATGGCTACACCTTC	TRBV4-2	TRBJ1-2	.	.
CASSPRGFSETQYF	TGTGCCAGCAGCCCCAGGGGCTTCTCAGAGACCCAGTACTTC	TRBV7-6	TRBJ2-5	few	.
CASTEAGANTEAFF	TGTGCCAGCACCGAAGCGGGGGCGAACACTGAAGCTTTCTTT	TRBV6-1	TRBJ1-1	few	.
CASSPTPGTEDSYEQYF	TGTGCCAGCTCACCTACTCCCGGGACAGAGGACTCCTACGAGCAGTACTTC	TRBV18	TRBJ2-7	few	TRBD1
CASSPGTGNLYGYTF	TGTGCCAGCTCACCCGGGACAGGGAACCTCTATGGCTACACCTTC	TRBV18	TRBJ1-2	few	TRBD1
CASTREGSRSGANVLTF	TGTGCCAGCACCAGGGAGGGGAGTCGCTCTGGGGCCAACGTCCTGACTTTC	TRBV27	TRBJ2-6	few	TRBD2